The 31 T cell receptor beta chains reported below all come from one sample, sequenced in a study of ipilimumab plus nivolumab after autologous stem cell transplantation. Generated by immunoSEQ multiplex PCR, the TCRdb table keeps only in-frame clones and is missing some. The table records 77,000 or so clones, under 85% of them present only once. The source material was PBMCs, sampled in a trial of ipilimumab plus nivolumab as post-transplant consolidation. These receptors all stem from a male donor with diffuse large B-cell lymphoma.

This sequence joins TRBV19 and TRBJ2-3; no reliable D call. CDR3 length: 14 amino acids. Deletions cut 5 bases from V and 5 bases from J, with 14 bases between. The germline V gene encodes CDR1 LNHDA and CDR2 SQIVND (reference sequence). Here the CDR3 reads CASSVQTVRDTQYF. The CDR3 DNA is TGTGCCAGTAGTGTTCAAACAGTCAGAGATACGCAGTATTTT.

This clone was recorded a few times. In DNA form, the CDR3 reads TGTGCCAGCTCTCCTAGACAGAGCTCCTACGAGCAGTACTTC. Its protein product is CASSPRQSSYEQYF. The genes are TRBV18 and TRBJ2-7, with D possibly being TRBD1 (5 bases). This CDR3 is built from 14 residues. V was clipped by 6 bases and J by 0 bases, with 12 bases between them. CDR1 KGHSH and CDR2 LQKENI come from the germline V gene.

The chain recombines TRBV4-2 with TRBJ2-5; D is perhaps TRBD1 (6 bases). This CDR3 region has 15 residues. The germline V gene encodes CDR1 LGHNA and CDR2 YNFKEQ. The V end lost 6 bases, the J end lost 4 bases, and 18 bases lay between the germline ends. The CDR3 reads CASRPTGKSGETQYF. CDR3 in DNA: TGTGCCAGCAGGCCAACAGGGAAAAGTGGAGAGACCCAGTACTTC.

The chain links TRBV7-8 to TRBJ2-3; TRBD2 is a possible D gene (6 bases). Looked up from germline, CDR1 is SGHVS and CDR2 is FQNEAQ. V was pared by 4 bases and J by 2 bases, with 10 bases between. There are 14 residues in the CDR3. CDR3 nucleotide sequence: TGTGCCAGCAGCTCCCGGGACTTCACAGATACGCAGTATTTT. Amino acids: CASSSRDFTDTQYF.

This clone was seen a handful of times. CDR3 DNA sequence: TGTGCCAGCAGTGAACCCTTAGCGGGGGCTATCACCGATACGCAGTATTTT. Residues: CASSEPLAGAITDTQYF. This rearrangement joins TRBV2 to TRBJ2-3, with TRBD2 matching over 9 bases. The CDR3 extends over 17 amino acids. From germline, CDR1 is SNHLY and CDR2 FYNNEI. V lost 2 bases and J lost 6; bases outside the gene matches: 12.

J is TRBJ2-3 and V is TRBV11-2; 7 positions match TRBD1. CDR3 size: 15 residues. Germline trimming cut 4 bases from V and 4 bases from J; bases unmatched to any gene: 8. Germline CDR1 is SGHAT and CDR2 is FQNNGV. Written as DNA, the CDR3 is TGTGCCAGCAGCTCATACAGGGGTAGTTCAGATACGCAGTATTTT. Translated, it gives CASSSYRGSSDTQYF.

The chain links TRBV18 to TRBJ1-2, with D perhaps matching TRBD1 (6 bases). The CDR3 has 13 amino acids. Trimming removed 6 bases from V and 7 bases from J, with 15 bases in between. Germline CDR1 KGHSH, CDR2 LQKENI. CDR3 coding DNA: TGTGCCAGCTCCCCAGGGGCGTTCTTTGGCTACACCTTC. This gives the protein CASSPGAFFGYTF.

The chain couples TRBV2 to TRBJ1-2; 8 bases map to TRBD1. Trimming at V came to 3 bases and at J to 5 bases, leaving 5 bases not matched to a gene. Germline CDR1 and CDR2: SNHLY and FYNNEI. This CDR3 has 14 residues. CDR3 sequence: CASSDRGPGYGYTF. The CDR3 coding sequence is TGTGCCAGCAGTGACAGGGGGCCGGGGTATGGCTACACCTTC.

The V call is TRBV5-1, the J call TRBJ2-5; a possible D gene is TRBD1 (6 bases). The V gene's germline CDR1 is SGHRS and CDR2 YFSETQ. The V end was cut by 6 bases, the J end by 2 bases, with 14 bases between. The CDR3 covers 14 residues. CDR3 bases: TGCGCCAGCAAGGGGAATGACAGGCAAGAGACCCAGTACTTC. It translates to CASKGNDRQETQYF.

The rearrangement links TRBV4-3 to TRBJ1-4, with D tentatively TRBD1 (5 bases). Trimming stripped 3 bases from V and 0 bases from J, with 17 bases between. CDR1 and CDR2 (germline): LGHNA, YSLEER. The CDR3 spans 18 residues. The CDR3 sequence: CASSQGRATLATNEKLFF. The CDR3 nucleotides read TGCGCCAGCAGCCAGGGGCGCGCCACACTTGCAACTAATGAAAAACTGTTTTTT.

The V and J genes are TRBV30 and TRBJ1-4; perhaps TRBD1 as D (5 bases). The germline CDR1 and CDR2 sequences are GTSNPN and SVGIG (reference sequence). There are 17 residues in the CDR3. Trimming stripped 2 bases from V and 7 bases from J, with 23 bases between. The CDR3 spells CAWSTHLGWGSVEKLFF. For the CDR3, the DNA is TGTGCCTGGAGTACCCATCTGGGGTGGGGCTCGGTTGAAAAACTGTTTTTT.

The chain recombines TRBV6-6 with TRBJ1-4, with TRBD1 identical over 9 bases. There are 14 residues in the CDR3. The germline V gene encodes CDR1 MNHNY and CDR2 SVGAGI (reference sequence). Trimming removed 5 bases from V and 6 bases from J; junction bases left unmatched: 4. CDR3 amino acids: CASSKQGADEKLFF. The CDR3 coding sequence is TGTGCCAGCAGTAAACAGGGGGCTGATGAAAAACTGTTTTTT.

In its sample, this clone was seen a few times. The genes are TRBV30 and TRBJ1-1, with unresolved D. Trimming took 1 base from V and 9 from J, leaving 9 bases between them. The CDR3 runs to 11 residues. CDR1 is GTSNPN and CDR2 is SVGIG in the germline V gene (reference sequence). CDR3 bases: TGTGCCTGGAGTGGACGGGCCCAAGCTTTCTTT. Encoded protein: CAWSGRAQAFF.

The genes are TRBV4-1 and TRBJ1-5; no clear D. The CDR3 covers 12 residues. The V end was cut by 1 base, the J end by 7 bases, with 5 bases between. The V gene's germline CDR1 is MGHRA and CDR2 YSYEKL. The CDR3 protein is CASSQGEQPQHF. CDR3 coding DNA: TGCGCCAGCAGCCAAGGGGAACAGCCCCAGCATTTT.

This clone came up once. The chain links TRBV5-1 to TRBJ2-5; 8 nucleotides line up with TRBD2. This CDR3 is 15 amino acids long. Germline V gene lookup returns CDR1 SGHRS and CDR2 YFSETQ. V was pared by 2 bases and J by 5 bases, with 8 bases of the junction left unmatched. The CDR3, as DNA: TGCGCCAGCAGCTTAACCGGGGGGGCCCGGGAGACCCAGTACTTC. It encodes CASSLTGGARETQYF.

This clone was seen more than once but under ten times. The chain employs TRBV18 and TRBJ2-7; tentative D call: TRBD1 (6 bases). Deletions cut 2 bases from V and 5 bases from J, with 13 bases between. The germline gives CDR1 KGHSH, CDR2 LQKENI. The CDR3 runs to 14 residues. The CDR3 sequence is CASSPGQGSHEQYF. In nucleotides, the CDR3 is TGTGCCAGCTCACCAGGCCAGGGGTCCCACGAGCAGTACTTC.

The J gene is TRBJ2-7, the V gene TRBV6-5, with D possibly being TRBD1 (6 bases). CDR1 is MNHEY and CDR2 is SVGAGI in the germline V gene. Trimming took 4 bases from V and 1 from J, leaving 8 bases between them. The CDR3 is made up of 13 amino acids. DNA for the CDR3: TGTGCCAGCAGTTCCCAGGGGTCCTACGAGCAGTACTTC. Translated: CASSSQGSYEQYF.

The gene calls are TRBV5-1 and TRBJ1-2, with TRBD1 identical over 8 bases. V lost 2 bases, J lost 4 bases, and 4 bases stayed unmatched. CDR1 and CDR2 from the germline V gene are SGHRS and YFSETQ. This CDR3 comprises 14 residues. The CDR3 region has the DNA TGCGCCAGCAGCTTCCTTACAGGGGGCTATGGCTACACCTTC. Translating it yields CASSFLTGGYGYTF.

The CDR3 spells CASSLLVGGETQYF. The CDR3 DNA reads as TGTGCCAGCAGCTTACTAGTCGGGGGGGAGACCCAGTACTTC. This chain connects TRBV11-2 to TRBJ2-5, with TRBD2 identical over 7 bases. The CDR3 is made up of 14 amino acids. Germline assignment: CDR1 SGHAT and CDR2 FQNNGV. Trimming took 2 bases from V and 5 from J; bases not matched to a gene: 5.

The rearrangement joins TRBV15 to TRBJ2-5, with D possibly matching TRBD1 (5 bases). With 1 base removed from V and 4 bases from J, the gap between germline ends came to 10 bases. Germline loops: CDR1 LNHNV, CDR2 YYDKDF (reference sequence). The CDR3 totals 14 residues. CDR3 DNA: TGTGCCACCAGCAGAGCCAGGGTAGGAGAGACCCAGTACTTC. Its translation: CATSRARVGETQYF.

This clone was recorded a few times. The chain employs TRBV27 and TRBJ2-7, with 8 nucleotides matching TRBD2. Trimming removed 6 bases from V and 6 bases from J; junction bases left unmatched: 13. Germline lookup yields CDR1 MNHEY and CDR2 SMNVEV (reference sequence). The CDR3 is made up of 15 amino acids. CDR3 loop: CASRSHSGAYREQYF. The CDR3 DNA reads TGTGCCAGCAGATCCCATAGCGGGGCCTACCGCGAGCAGTACTTC.

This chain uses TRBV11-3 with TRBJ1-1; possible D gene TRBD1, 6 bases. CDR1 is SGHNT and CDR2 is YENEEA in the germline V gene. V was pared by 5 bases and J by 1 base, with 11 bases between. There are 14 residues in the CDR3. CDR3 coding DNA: TGTGCCAGCAGCAAACAGGGTGGGAACACTGAAGCTTTCTTT. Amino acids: CASSKQGGNTEAFF.

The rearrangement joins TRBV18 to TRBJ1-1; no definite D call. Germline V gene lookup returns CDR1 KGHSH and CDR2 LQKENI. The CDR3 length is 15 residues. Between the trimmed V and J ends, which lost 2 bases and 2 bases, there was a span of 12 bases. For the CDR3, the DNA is TGTGCCAGCTCACCAGACCAGGCTATAAACACTGAAGCTTTCTTT. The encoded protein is CASSPDQAINTEAFF.

The CDR3 spells CASSELRDEQYF. The CDR3 DNA is TGTGCCAGCAGTGAACTAAGGGACGAGCAGTACTTC. The chain combines TRBV2 with TRBJ2-7; D unresolved. Germline loops: CDR1 SNHLY, CDR2 FYNNEI. Trimming shortened V by 2 bases and J by 5 bases, and 7 bases separated the two germline ends. The CDR3 has 12 amino acids.

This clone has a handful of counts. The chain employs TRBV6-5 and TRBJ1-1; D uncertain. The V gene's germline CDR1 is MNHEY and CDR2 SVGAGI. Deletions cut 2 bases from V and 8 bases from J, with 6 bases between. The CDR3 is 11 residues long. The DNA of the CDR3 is TGTGCCAGCAGTTACAAACAGGAAGCTTTCTTT. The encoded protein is CASSYKQEAFF.

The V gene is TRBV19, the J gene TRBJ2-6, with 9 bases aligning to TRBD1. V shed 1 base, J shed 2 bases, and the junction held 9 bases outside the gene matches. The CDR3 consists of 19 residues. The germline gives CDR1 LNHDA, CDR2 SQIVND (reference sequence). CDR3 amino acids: CASSIGSGTGFTGANVLTF. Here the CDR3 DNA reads TGTGCCAGTAGTATAGGTTCCGGGACAGGGTTTACTGGGGCCAACGTCCTGACTTTC.

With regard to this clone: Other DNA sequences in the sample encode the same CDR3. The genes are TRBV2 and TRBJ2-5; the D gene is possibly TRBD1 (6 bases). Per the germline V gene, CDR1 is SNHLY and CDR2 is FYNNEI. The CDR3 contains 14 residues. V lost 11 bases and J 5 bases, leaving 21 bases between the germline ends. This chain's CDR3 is CAQAQGGGGETQYF. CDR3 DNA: TGTGCCCAAGCCCAGGGTGGGGGCGGGGAGACCCAGTACTTC.

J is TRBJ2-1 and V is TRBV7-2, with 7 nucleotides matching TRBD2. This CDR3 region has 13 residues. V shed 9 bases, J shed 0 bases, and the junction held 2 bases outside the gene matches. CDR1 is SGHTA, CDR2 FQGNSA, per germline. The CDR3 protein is CARGGSSYNEQFF. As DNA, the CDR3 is TGTGCCAGGGGAGGGAGCTCCTACAATGAGCAGTTCTTC.

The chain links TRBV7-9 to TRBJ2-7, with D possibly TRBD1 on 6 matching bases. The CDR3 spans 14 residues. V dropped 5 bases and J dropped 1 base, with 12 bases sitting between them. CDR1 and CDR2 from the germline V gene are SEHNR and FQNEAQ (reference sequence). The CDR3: CASSPGHGSYEQYF. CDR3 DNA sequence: TGTGCCAGCAGCCCGGGACACGGATCCTACGAGCAGTACTTC.

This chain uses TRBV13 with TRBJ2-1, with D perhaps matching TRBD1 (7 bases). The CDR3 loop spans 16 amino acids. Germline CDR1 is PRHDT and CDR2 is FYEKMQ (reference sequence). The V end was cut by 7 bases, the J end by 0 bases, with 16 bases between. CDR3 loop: CASTTGGGRSYNEQFF. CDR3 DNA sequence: TGTGCCAGCACCACAGGAGGGGGCCGCTCCTACAATGAGCAGTTCTTC.

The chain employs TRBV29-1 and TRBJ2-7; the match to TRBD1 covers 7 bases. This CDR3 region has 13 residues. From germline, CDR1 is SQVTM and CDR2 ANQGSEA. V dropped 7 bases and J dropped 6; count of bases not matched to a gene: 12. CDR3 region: CSARDSGLGEQYF. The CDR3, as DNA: TGCAGCGCTCGGGACAGTGGTTTAGGCGAGCAGTACTTC.